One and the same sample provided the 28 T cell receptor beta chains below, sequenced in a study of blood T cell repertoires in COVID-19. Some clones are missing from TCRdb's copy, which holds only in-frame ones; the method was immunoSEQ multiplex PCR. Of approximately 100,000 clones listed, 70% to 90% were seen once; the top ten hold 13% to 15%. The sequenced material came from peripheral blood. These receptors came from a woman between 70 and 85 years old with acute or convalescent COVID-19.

The CDR3 DNA follows: TGTGCCAGTAGTATCAGCTCTGGAAACACCATATATTTT. The encoded protein is CASSISSGNTIYF. This sequence joins TRBV19 and TRBJ1-3, with D uncertain. The CDR3 covers 13 residues. The germline gives CDR1 LNHDA, CDR2 SQIVND (reference sequence). Trimming removed 3 bases at V and 0 bases at J, with 3 bases between.

The CDR3 here is CATSDWTGTDTQYF. CDR3 nucleotides: TGTGCCACCAGTGACTGGACAGGCACAGATACGCAGTATTTT. J is TRBJ2-3 and V is TRBV24-1, with D maybe TRBD1 (6 bases). Per the germline V gene, CDR1 is KGHDR and CDR2 is SFDVKD. The CDR3 is 14 residues long. The V and J ends lost 4 bases and 1 base respectively, with 8 bases between them.

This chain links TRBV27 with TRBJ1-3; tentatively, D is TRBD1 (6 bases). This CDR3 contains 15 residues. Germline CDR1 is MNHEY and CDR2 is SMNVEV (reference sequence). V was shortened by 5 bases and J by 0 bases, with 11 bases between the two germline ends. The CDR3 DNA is TGTGCCAGCAGTCAGGGGTCCTTCTCTGGAAACACCATATATTTT. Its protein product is CASSQGSFSGNTIYF.

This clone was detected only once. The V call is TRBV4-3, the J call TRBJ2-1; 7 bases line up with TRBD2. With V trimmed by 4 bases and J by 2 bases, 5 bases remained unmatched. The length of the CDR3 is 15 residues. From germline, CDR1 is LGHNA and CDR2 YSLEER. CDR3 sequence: CASSPLAVAYNEQFF. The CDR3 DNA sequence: TGCGCCAGCAGCCCCCTAGCGGTAGCCTACAATGAGCAGTTCTTC.

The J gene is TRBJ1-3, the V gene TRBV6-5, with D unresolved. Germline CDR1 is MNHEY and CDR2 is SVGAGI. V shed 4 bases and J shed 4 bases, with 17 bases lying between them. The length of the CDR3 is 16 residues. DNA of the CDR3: TGTGCCAGCAGTTCCCCCCGACAAGGTTCAGGAAACACCATATATTTT. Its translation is CASSSPRQGSGNTIYF.

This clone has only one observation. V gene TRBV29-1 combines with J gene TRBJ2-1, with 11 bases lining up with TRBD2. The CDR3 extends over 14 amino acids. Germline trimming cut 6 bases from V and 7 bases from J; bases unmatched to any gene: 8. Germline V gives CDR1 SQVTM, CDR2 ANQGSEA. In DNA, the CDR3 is TGCAGCGTAGATACTAGCGGGAGAAGAAATGAGCAGTTCTTC. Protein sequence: CSVDTSGRRNEQFF.

In DNA, the CDR3 is TGTGCCAGCAGCTTGCAGGGTATGAGGGAGACCCAGTACTTC. Translating gives CASSLQGMRETQYF. This rearrangement joins TRBV7-7 to TRBJ2-5; D is possibly TRBD1 (5 bases). The ends were cut back, 3 bases at V and 5 bases at J, with 13 bases in the middle. The germline V gene has CDR1 SSHAT and CDR2 FNYEAQ (reference sequence). The CDR3 is 14 residues long.

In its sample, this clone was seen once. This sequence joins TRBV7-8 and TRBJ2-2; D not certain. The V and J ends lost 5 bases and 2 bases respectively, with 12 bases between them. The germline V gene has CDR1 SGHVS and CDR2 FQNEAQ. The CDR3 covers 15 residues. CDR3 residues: CASSPLRGNTGELFF. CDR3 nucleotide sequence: TGTGCCAGCAGCCCCTTGCGAGGAAACACCGGGGAGCTGTTTTTT.

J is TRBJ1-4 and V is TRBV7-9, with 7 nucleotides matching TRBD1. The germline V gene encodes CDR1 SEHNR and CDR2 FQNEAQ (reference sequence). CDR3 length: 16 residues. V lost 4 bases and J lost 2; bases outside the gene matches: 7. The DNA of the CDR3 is TGTGCCAGCAGCTCGACAGGGTGGGGGACTAATGAAAAACTGTTTTTT. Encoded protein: CASSSTGWGTNEKLFF.

In DNA, the CDR3 is TGTGCCAGCAGTTACGGTGCTTGGGACACTTTTGGCTACACCTTC. Protein product: CASSYGAWDTFGYTF. The V and J genes are TRBV6-5 and TRBJ1-2, with a weak D call TRBD1 (6 bases). Trimming cost V 2 bases and J 7 bases, with 17 bases left between them. CDR1 MNHEY and CDR2 SVGAGI come from the germline V gene. This CDR3 is 15 amino acids long.

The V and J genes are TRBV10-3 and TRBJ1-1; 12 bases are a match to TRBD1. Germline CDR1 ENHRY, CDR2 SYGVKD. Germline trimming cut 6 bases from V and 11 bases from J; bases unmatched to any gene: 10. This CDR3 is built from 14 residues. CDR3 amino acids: CAIREAGQGARAFF. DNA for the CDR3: TGTGCCATCAGGGAAGCGGGACAGGGGGCGAGGGCTTTCTTT.

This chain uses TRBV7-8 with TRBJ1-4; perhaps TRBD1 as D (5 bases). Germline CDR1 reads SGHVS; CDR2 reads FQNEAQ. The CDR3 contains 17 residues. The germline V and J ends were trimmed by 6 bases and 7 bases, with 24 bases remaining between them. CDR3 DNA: TGTGCCAGCAGGCCAGACAGAGATGCAGGTTTAGGTGAAAAACTGTTTTTT. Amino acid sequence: CASRPDRDAGLGEKLFF.

In DNA, the CDR3 is TGCGCCAGCAGCCAAGATCTAGGAAGGACTGGGCAGCCCCAGCATTTT. Amino acid sequence: CASSQDLGRTGQPQHF. The chain links TRBV4-3 to TRBJ1-5; D call uncertain. V was clipped by 0 bases and J by 7 bases, with 16 bases between them. Germline-derived CDR1 and CDR2 are LGHNA and YSLEER. CDR3 length: 16 residues.

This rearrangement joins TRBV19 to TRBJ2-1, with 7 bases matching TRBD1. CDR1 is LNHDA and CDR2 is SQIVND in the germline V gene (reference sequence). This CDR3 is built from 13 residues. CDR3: CGTRDSSYNEQFF. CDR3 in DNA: TGTGGGACCCGGGACAGCTCCTACAATGAGCAGTTCTTC. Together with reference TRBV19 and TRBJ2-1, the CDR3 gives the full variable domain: DGGITQSPKYLFRKEGQNVTLSCEQNLNHDAMYWYRQDPGQGLRLIYYSQIVNDFQKGDIAEGYSVSREKKESFPLTVTSAQKNPTAFYLCGTRDSSYNEQFFGPGTRLTVL.

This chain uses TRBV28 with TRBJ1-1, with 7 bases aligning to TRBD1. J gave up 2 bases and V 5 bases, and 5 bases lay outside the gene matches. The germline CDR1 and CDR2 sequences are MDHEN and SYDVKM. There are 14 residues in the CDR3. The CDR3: CASSLNRGNTEAFF. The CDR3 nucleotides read TGTGCCAGCAGTCTCAACAGGGGAAACACTGAAGCTTTCTTT.

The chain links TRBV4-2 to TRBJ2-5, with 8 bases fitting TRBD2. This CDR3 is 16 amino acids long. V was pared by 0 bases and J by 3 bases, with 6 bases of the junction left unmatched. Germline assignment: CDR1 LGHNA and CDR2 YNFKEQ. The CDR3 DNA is TGTGCCAGCAGCCAAGAGGCGTTCGGGAGGGAAGAGACCCAGTACTTC. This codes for CASSQEAFGREETQYF.

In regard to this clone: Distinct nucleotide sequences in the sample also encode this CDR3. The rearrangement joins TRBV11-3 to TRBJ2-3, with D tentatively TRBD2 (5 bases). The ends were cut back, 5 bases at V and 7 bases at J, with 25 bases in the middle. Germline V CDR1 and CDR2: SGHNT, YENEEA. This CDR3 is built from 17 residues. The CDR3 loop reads CASSLYSGSHTVNTQYF. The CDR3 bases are TGTGCCAGCAGCCTATATAGTGGGAGCCACACGGTGAATACGCAGTATTTT.

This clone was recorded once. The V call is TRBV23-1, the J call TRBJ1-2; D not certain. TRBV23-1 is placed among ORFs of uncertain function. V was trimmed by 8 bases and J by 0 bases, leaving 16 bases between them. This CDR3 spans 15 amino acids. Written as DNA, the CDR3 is TGCGCCAGCCGCGGTAAAGCAGCACCTAACTATGGCTACACCTTC. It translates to CASRGKAAPNYGYTF.

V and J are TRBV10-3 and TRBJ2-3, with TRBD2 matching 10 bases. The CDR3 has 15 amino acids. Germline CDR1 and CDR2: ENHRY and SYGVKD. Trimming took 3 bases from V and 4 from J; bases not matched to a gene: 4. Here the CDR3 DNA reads TGTGCCATCAGTGACAAGCGGGGGGGGGCAGATACGCAGTATTTT. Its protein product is CAISDKRGGADTQYF.

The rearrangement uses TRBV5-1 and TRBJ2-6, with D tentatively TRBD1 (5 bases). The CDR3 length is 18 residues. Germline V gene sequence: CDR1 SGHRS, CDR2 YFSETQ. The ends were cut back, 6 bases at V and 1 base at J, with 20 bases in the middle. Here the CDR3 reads CASTPGWQGYSGANVLTF. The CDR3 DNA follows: TGCGCCAGCACTCCCGGGTGGCAGGGATATTCTGGGGCCAACGTCCTGACTTTC.

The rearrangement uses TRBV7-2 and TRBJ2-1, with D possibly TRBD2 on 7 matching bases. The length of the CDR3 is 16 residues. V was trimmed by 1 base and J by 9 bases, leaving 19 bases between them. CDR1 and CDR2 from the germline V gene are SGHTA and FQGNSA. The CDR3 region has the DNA TGTGCCAGCAGCTTAGTGGGTGGGGGGGGACAACCTGAGCAGTTCTTC. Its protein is CASSLVGGGGQPEQFF.

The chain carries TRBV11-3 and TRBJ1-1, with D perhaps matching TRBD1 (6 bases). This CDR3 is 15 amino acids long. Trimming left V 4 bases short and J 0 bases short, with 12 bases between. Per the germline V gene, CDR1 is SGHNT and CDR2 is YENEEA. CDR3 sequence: CASSSEGQMNTEAFF. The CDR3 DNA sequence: TGTGCCAGCAGCTCAGAAGGACAGATGAACACTGAAGCTTTCTTT. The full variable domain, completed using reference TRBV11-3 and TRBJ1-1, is EAGVVQSPRYKIIEKKQPVAFWCNPISGHNTLYWYLQNLGQGPELLIRYENEEAVDDSQLPKDRFSAERLKGVDSTLKIQPAELGDSAVYLCASSSEGQMNTEAFFGQGTRLTVV.

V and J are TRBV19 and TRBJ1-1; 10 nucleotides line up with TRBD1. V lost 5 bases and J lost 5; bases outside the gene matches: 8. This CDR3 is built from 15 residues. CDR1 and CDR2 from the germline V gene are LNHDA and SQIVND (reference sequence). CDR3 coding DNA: TGTGCCAGTAGTCAAAACGACAGGGGGCGGACTGAAGCTTTCTTT. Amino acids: CASSQNDRGRTEAFF. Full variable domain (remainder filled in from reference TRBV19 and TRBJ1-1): DGGITQSPKYLFRKEGQNVTLSCEQNLNHDAMYWYRQDPGQGLRLIYYSQIVNDFQKGDIAEGYSVSREKKESFPLTVTSAQKNPTAFYLCASSQNDRGRTEAFFGQGTRLTVV.

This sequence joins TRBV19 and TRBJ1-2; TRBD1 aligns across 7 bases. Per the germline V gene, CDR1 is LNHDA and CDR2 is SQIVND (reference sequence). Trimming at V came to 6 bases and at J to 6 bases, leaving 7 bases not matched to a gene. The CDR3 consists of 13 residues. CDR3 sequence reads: CASSPDRVDGYTF. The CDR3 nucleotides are TGTGCCAGTAGCCCTGACAGGGTGGATGGCTACACCTTC. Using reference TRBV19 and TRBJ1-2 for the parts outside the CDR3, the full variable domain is DGGITQSPKYLFRKEGQNVTLSCEQNLNHDAMYWYRQDPGQGLRLIYYSQIVNDFQKGDIAEGYSVSREKKESFPLTVTSAQKNPTAFYLCASSPDRVDGYTFGSGTRLTVV.

The DNA for the CDR3 is TGCGCCAGCAGCCTTGGGACAGGTCAAGAAAAACTGTTTTTT. It specifies CASSLGTGQEKLFF. The V and J genes are TRBV5-1 and TRBJ1-4; TRBD1 matches 8 bases. V was clipped by 4 bases and J by 8 bases; unmatched bases: 7. There are 14 residues in the CDR3. The germline V gene has CDR1 SGHRS and CDR2 YFSETQ. Variable domain in full (rest from reference TRBV5-1 and TRBJ1-4): KAGVTQTPRYLIKTRGQQVTLSCSPISGHRSVSWYQQTPGQGLQFLFEYFSETQRNKGNFPGRFSGRQFSNSRSEMNVSTLELGDSALYLCASSLGTGQEKLFFGSGTQLSVL.

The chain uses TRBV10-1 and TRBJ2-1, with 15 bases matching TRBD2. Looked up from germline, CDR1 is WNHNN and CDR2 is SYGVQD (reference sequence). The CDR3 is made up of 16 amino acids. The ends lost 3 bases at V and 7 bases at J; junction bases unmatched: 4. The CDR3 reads CASSDPGTSGGNEQFF. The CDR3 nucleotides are TGCGCCAGCAGTGACCCCGGGACTAGCGGGGGGAATGAGCAGTTCTTC.

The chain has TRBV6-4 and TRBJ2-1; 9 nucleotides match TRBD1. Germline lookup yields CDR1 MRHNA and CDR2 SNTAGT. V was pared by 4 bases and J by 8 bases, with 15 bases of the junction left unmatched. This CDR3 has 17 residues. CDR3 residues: CASSAKPPGQGSDEQFF. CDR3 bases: TGTGCCAGCAGTGCGAAACCCCCGGGACAGGGAAGCGATGAGCAGTTCTTC.

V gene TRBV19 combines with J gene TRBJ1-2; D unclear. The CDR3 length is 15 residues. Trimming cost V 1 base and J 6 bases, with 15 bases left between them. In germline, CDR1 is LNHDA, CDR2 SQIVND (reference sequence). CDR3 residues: CASSIARGSFDGYTF. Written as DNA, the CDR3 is TGTGCCAGTAGTATAGCGAGAGGGAGTTTCGATGGCTACACCTTC. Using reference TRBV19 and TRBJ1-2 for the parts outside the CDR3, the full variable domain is DGGITQSPKYLFRKEGQNVTLSCEQNLNHDAMYWYRQDPGQGLRLIYYSQIVNDFQKGDIAEGYSVSREKKESFPLTVTSAQKNPTAFYLCASSIARGSFDGYTFGSGTRLTVV.